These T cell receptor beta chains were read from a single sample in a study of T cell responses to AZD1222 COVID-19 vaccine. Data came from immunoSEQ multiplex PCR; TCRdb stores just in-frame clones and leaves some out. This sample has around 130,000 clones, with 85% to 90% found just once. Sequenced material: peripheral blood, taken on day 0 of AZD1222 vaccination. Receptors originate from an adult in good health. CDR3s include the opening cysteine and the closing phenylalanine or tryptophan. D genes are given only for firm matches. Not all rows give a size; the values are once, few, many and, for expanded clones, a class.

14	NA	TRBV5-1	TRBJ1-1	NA	TGCGCCAGCAGCCGTGACACGGCATCTCTAGAAGCTTTCTTT	CASSRDTASLEAFF
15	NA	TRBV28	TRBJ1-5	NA	TGTGCCAGCAGTTTAGGGGGGAGACGAAGTCAGCCCCAGCATTTT	CASSLGGRRSQPQHF
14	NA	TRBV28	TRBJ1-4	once	TGTGCCAGCAGTTCTCAGGCGCTTAATGAAAAACTGTTTTTT	CASSSQALNEKLFF
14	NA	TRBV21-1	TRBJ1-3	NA	TGTGCCAGCCGACCGGGTTCCGGTGGAAACACCATATATTTT	CASRPGSGGNTIYF
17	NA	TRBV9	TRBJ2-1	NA	TGTGCCAGCAGCGTCCGGGACTCGATCGGGTTGAACAATGAGCAGTTCTTC	CASSVRDSIGLNNEQFF
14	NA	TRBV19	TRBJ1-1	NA	TGTGCCAGTATGTGGGGAGCCACGAACACTGAAGCTTTCTTT	CASMWGATNTEAFF
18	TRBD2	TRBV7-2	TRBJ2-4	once	TGTGCCAGCAGCCCCCCGGGTAGCGGGGGTCTAGCCAAAAACATTCAGTACTTC	CASSPPGSGGLAKNIQYF
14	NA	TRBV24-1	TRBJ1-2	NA	TGTGCCACCAGTGGGGCCCCAGGGAGAGTTGGCTACACCTTC	CATSGAPGRVGYTF
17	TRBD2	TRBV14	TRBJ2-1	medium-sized	TGTGCCAGCAGCCAGCGGGGGACCATCCCCTCCTACAATGAGCAGTTCTTC	CASSQRGTIPSYNEQFF
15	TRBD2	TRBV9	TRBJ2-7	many	TGTGCCAGCAGCGCGGGACTAGCGAATACCTACGAGCAGTACTTC	CASSAGLANTYEQYF
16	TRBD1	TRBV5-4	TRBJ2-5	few	TGTGCCAGCAGCTTCCTCGGTTCAGGGGGTGTCGAGACCCAGTACTTC	CASSFLGSGGVETQYF
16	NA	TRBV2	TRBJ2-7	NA	TGTGCCAGCAGCCCAAGAGCACCCCGGGACGGCTACGAGCAGTACTTC	CASSPRAPRDGYEQYF
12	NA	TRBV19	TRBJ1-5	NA	TGTGCCAGTAGTATAGGGGGTCAGCCCCAGCATTTT	CASSIGGQPQHF
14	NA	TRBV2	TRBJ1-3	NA	TGTGCCAGCAGTTCTCAGGGGTTTGGAAACACCATATATTTT	CASSSQGFGNTIYF
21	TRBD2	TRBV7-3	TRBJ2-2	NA	TGTGCCAGCAGCTTAACCGGACCGGGACTAGCGGGGGGGCCGGGCACCGGGGAGCTGTTTTTT	CASSLTGPGLAGGPGTGELFF
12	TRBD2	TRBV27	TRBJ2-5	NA	TGTGCCAACCGACTAGCCCAAGAGACCCAGTACTTC	CANRLAQETQYF
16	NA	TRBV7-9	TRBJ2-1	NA	TGTGCCAGCAGCCTAAGCCGGGGTTTCTCCTACAATGAGCAGTTCTTC	CASSLSRGFSYNEQFF
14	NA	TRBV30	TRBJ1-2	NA	TGTGCCTGGAGTCTACGGGGCAGTTACTATGGCTACACCTTC	CAWSLRGSYYGYTF
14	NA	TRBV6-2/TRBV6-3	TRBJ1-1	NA	TGTGCCAGCAGCCCCGTGGACAGTGGAACTGAAGCTTTCTTT	CASSPVDSGTEAFF
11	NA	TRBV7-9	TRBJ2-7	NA	TGTGCCAGCAGCCAGGCTTACGAGCAGTACTTC	CASSQAYEQYF
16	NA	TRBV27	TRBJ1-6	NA	TGTGCCAGCAGTTTAATCGGGGACTCCTATAATTCACCCCTCCACTTT	CASSLIGDSYNSPLHF
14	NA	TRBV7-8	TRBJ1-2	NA	TGTGCCAGCAGCTTAGCGGTTGGGGGGGAAGGCTACACCTTC	CASSLAVGGEGYTF
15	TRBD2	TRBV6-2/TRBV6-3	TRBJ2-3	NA	TGTGCCAGCAGCCGACGGGGGGGACGCACAGATACGCAGTATTTT	CASSRRGGRTDTQYF
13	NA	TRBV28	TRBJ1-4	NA	TGTGCCAGCAGTTTATGGGGGGATGAAAAACTGTTTTTT	CASSLWGDEKLFF
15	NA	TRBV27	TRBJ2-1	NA	TGTGCCAGCAGTCCCGACTACTTCTCCTACAATGAGCAGTTCTTC	CASSPDYFSYNEQFF
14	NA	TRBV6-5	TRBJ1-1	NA	TGTGCCAGCAGTTACACTTCAGGGACCACTGAAGCTTTCTTT	CASSYTSGTTEAFF
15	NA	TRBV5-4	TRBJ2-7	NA	TGTGCCAGCAGCTTGTCGGTGCGGGACCCCTACGAGCAGTACTTC	CASSLSVRDPYEQYF
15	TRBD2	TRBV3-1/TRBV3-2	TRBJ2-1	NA	TGTGCCAGCAGCCAAGAGGTGACGGGGGGTAATGAGCAGTTCTTC	CASSQEVTGGNEQFF
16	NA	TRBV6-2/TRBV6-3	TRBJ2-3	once	TGTGCCAGCAGTTACTCCGGGCGGGGCCGCACAGATACGCAGTATTTT	CASSYSGRGRTDTQYF
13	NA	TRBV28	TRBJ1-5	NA	TGTGCCAGCACCCCCAGCGGAGCCCAGCCCCAGCATTTT	CASTPSGAQPQHF
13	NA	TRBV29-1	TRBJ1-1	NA	TGCAGCGTTGAGTCAGGGACCCACACTGAAGCTTTCTTT	CSVESGTHTEAFF
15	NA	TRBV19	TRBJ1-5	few	TGTGCCAGTAGTATAGTCTCAGGGGCCAATCAGCCCCAGCATTTT	CASSIVSGANQPQHF
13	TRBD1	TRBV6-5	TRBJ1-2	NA	TGTGCCAGCAGCTGGGACAGGACCTATGGCTACACCTTC	CASSWDRTYGYTF